This T cell receptor (beta chain) appears in the sequencing data of a study of beta chain features in type 1 diabetes. Sequenced material consisted of expressed TCRB transcripts (all of the isolated RNA was reverse transcribed). Sequencing used immunoSEQ multiplex PCR; TCRdb keeps in-frame clones, though not all of them. The repertoire holds more than 300,000 clones, with 10% to 15% as singletons. CDR3 length: 15 residues. Between the trimmed V and J ends, which lost 0 bases and 12 bases, there was a span of 18 bases. Per germline, CDR1 LGHNA and CDR2 YNFKEQ. The sequenced material came from naive CD4+ T cells from blood. The sequence derives from a man between 18 and 29 years old in good health. This sequence joins TRBV4-2 and TRBJ2-1; D is perhaps TRBD2 (5 bases). The CDR3 sequence: CASSQDLGGWKGQFF. CDR3 DNA sequence: TGTGCCAGCAGCCAAGATCTAGGAGGTTGGAAAGGGCAGTTCTTC.